These 15 T cell receptor beta chains were sequenced from one sample in a study of T-cell reconstitution after alpha-beta-depleted transplantation in children listed by TCRdb under 2016. The library was prepared using PCR. Sequenced using an Illumina HiSeq 2500. To normalize quantification of the TCRbeta repertoire, the TCR libraries were built with molecular barcoding that relied on unique molecular identifiers. The public reads were quality trimmed at Q25 with fastp and then assembled into clones with MiXCR by TCRdb, keeping productive beta chains. Here each entry gathers all rows of one CDR3 protein and keeps the most common genes and DNA. The sample table lists some 500,000 distinct CDR3 sequences, 18% of them with a count of one. 2.5% to 3.5% of the sample belongs to the ten largest clones. The starting material was PBMCs from the stem cell graft donor, obtained from the stem cell graft. Every receptor here comes from a human donor who donated a stem cell graft to a child with acute lymphoblastic leukemia.

The chain uses TRBV20-1 and TRBJ1-2; 7 positions agree with TRBD1. The CDR3 is made up of 11 amino acids. The J segment lost 8 bases and the V segment lost 5 bases, leaving 5 bases of the junction unmatched. CDR1 and CDR2 (germline): DFQATT, SNEGSKA (reference sequence). The CDR3 reads CSADRVGGYTF. In nucleotides, the CDR3 is TGCAGTGCTGACAGGGTAGGCGGCTACACCTTC.

The chain links TRBV7-9 to TRBJ1-1, with D possibly matching TRBD1 (6 bases). V lost 6 bases and J lost 4, with 15 bases in between. This CDR3 region has 14 residues. Per the germline V gene, CDR1 is SEHNR and CDR2 is FQNEAQ (reference sequence). The CDR3 is CASRTQGSSTEAFF. CDR3 nucleotides: TGTGCCAGCAGAACACAGGGTTCCTCCACTGAAGCTTTCTTT.

This clonotype was found a few times. This chain joins TRBV5-1 and TRBJ1-1; possibly TRBD1 for D (6 bases). Germline V CDR1 and CDR2: SGHRS, YFSETQ. The V end was cut by 3 bases, the J end by 4 bases, with 16 bases between. The CDR3 is 15 residues long. The CDR3 is CASSSTGGASTEAFF. The CDR3 nucleotides read TGCGCCAGCAGCTCAACGGGGGGGGCCAGCACTGAAGCTTTCTTT.

The rearrangement links TRBV11-3 to TRBJ2-3; no reliable D call. Germline values: CDR1 SGHNT, CDR2 YENEEA. The CDR3 contains 14 residues. V lost 5 bases to trimming and J lost 3 bases, with 12 bases between them. The CDR3 DNA is TGTGCCAGCAGCAAAGACTTCATAACAGATACGCAGTATTTT. Amino acid sequence: CASSKDFITDTQYF. Based on the CDR3 plus reference TRBV11-3 and TRBJ2-3, the full variable domain is EAGVVQSPRYKIIEKKQPVAFWCNPISGHNTLYWYLQNLGQGPELLIRYENEEAVDDSQLPKDRFSAERLKGVDSTLKIQPAELGDSAVYLCASSKDFITDTQYFGPGTRLTVL.

This clonotype was recorded a few times. The genes are TRBV21-1 and TRBJ1-1; the table's D call TRBD1 went unverified against the DNA. TRBV21-1 is shown as a pseudogene. This CDR3 has 14 amino acids. CDR3 residues: CASYLGRGDTEAFF. The CDR3 DNA sequence: TGTGCCAGCTATTTGGGGCGGGGGGACACTGAAGCTTTCTTT.

This clonotype was observed a few times. The V and J genes are TRBV5-5 and TRBJ2-7; either TRBD1 or TRBD2 may fit D (5 bases each). The CDR3 runs 12 residues. The V and J ends lost 2 bases and 9 bases respectively, with 12 bases between them. CDR1 is SGHKS and CDR2 is YYEKEE in the germline V gene (reference sequence). The DNA for the CDR3 is TGTGCCAGCAGCTTTGACGGGGCCCTGCAGTACTTC. This gives the protein CASSFDGALQYF.

This clonotype was detected only a few times. The CDR3 sequence is CASSYRQVTQPQHF. The CDR3 nucleotides read TGTGCCAGCAGTTACCGACAGGTCACTCAGCCCCAGCATTTT. The chain uses TRBV6-5 and TRBJ1-5; D possibly corresponds to TRBD1 (6 bases). This CDR3 is built from 14 residues. The germline CDR1 and CDR2 sequences are MNHEY and SVGAGI. V lost 2 bases and J lost 6, with 11 bases in between.

The chain employs TRBV6-5 and TRBJ2-5; 12 bases line up with TRBD2. This CDR3 is built from 19 residues. After removal of 4 bases from V and 4 bases from J, the junction contained 16 bases not matched to a gene. Germline lookup yields CDR1 MNHEY and CDR2 SVGAGI. Written as DNA, the CDR3 is TGTGCCAGCAGTTCCCCCCTCCAACGACTAGCGGGAGATGGAGAGACCCAGTACTTC. This encodes CASSSPLQRLAGDGETQYF.

This rearrangement joins TRBV5-1 to TRBJ2-3, with 7 bases identical to TRBD2. The germline gives CDR1 SGHRS, CDR2 YFSETQ. Losses at the gene ends were 4 bases for V and 6 bases for J; bases not matched to a gene: 14. The CDR3 spans 16 residues. The CDR3 coding sequence is TGCGCCAGCAGCCGACGAGGGACGGGAGGAGGGGATACGCAGTATTTT. Protein product: CASSRRGTGGGDTQYF.

This clonotype was counted between two and nine times. J is TRBJ2-7 and V is TRBV7-9, with D possibly TRBD1 on 7 matching bases. Between the trimmed V and J ends, which lost 1 base and 3 bases, there was a span of 16 bases. CDR3 length: 16 amino acids. Germline CDR1 reads SEHNR; CDR2 reads FQNEAQ (reference sequence). The DNA of the CDR3 is TGTGCCAGCAGCTTAGTCAGGGGGGAGCTTTACTACGAGCAGTACTTC. This encodes CASSLVRGELYYEQYF.

This clonotype was recorded a few times. V usage is TRBV4-1 and J usage is TRBJ2-3; 10 nucleotides align to TRBD2. Trimming took 2 bases from V and 5 from J; bases not matched to a gene: 10. This CDR3 contains 17 residues. Germline V lookup: CDR1 MGHRA, CDR2 YSYEKL. CDR3 in amino acids: CASSQPLAGDTGDTQYF. CDR3 nucleotides: TGCGCCAGCAGCCAACCGCTAGCGGGAGACACTGGAGATACGCAGTATTTT.

The chain joins TRBV12-3 or TRBV12-4 to TRBJ2-5; D is perhaps TRBD1 or TRBD2 (6 bases each). The V and J ends lost 6 bases and 2 bases respectively, with 13 bases between them. There are 14 residues in the CDR3. The CDR3 nucleotides are TGTGCCAGCAGCCAACAGGGACTTCAAGAGACCCAGTACTTC. It is translated as CASSQQGLQETQYF.

The J gene is TRBJ2-7, the V gene TRBV4-1; tentative D call: TRBD2 (5 bases). The ends were cut back, 0 bases at V and 0 bases at J, with 12 bases in the middle. The CDR3 runs to 16 residues. From germline, CDR1 is MGHRA and CDR2 YSYEKL. CDR3 in DNA: TGCGCCAGCAGCCAAGATCTCGGGGTAAGCTCCTACGAGCAGTACTTC. This translates into CASSQDLGVSSYEQYF.

This clonotype appeared a few times. The chain joins TRBV4-1 to TRBJ2-1; 14 bases match TRBD2. The V segment lost 4 bases and the J segment 6 bases; nucleotides outside the gene matches: 11. The CDR3 contains 18 residues. Germline CDR1 is MGHRA and CDR2 is YSYEKL. Written as DNA, the CDR3 is TGCGCCAGCAGCCTAGGGACTAGCGGGAGTGGGAAAAGCAATGAGCAGTTCTTC. It codes for CASSLGTSGSGKSNEQFF.

Only a few counts were recorded for this clonotype. The rearrangement uses TRBV7-3 and TRBJ2-3; D might be TRBD2 (5 bases). V dropped 3 bases and J dropped 5 bases, with 18 bases sitting between them. The CDR3 contains 16 residues. Germline values: CDR1 SGHTA, CDR2 FQGTGA. CDR3 nucleotides: TGTGCCAGCAGCTTCGGGGAACGCGGAACATTAGATACGCAGTATTTT. Its protein is CASSFGERGTLDTQYF.